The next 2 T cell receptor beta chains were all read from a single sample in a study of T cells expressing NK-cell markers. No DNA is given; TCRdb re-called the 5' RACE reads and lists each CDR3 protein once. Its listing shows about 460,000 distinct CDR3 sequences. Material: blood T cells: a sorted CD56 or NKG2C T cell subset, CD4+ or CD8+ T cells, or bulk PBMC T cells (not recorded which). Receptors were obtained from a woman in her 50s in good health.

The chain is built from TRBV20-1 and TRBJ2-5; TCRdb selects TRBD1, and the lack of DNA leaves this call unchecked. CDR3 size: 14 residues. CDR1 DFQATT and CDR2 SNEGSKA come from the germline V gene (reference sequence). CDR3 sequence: CSAKDREKGETQYF.

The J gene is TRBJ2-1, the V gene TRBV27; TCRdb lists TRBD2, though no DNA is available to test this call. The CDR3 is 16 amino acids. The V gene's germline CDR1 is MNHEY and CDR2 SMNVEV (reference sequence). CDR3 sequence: CASSFYGLAGNNEQFF.